The text below deals with one T cell receptor (beta chain). This clone showed up just a few times. What this receptor recognizes is not known. Within one base of it there is no much larger clone, and no base qualities were kept. The immunoSEQ assay, a bias-controlled multiplex PCR with V- and J-specific primers, was used to amplify TCR beta CDR3 regions from genomic DNA. A proprietary barcode and Illumina adapter sequences were added to the CDR3 amplicons in a second PCR step. CDR3 libraries were sequenced on an Illumina MiSeq instrument. The study's processing was this. Export and quality control were done with immunoSEQ Analyzer 3.0, while downstream analyses used R Bioconductor and Immunarch. Only productive rearrangements within the normalized downsampled data set were used in the calculation of repertoire metrics. In the normalized cohort, a clonotype counted as pathologically expanded if the clonotype was larger than 5 templates. The Inverse Simpson Index served as the measure of repertoire diversity. The non-normalized data set was used for CMV-specificity analyses so that all clonotypes could be captured. Sourced from immuneACCESS, this table was stored by TCRdb with only in-frame sequences that have V and J called. A share of the clones is absent; for the studies checked, an unresolved V gene accounts for under half, and the remainder has no known explanation. D and trimming come from the DNA, and the V and J calls and clone size come from that table. In all, the sample holds some 1,200 clones, and roughly 50% of those were seen once. The ten largest clones represent more than 25% of the sample.

The data are from a study of T cell clonotyping in hematopoietic cell transplantation (dated by TCRdb to about 2021). Notes on the research overall: A total of under 150 blood samples were collected in the study from 35 to 45 consecutive transplant recipients and their related donors. Recruitment of patients was conducted between 2015 and 2017, and follow-up was continued until late 2020 or death.

The sample's time point label, decoded: 180 days after allo-HCT. Blood from recipients was drawn about 28 days before transplant and again at days 30, 100 and 180 after transplant. Nuclei Lysis Solution was used to extract genomic DNA from fresh or cryopreserved unfractionated peripheral blood mononuclear cells. Results the study describes overall, beyond this receptor: After transplant, TCR diversity in recipients dropped, and pathologically expanded clonotypes increased progressively from day 30 to day 180. Sample size was limited, and cells were not sorted, so CD4 and CD8 repertoire contributions could not be separated. Overlap with donor repertoires was found for only a small fraction of recipient repertoires, with over 95% found to appear de novo at the given depth. Broader posttransplant TCR repertoire diversity was predicted by donor and pretransplant recipient Inverse Simpson Index values.

CDR1 and CDR2, per the germline V gene (reference sequence), are PRHDT and FYEKMQ. The germline ends are 21 bases apart after V is trimmed by 4 bases and J by 5 bases. The CDR3 sequence holds 16 residues, the cysteine and phenylalanine included. Of the read, only the CDR3 DNA is kept; its 48 bases are in frame from base 1. This receptor was identified in a male patient in his forties or fifties who had an allogeneic stem cell transplant from an unrelated donor, so T cells may come from the graft donor. Some clones in this sample may be carry-over from other donors' samples. The rearranged segments are TRBV13 and TRBJ2-7; 6 matching bases give a weak D call of TRBD2. The sample here was PBMCs, taken 180 days after allogeneic stem cell transplant. The DNA sequence reads TGTGCCAGCAGCTCTCGGAGGGGAGGCCGGGGCCACGAGCAGTACTTC. Protein translation: CASSSRRGGRGHEQYF.